This paragraph reports one T cell receptor beta chain. One end of the junction does not line up with germline, which may come from a read error. The sample comes from a study of blood T cell repertoires in COVID-19. This CDR3 is 12 amino acids long. CDR1 and CDR2 from the germline V gene are MNHNS and SASEGT. The protocol was immunoSEQ multiplex PCR, while the TCRdb copy is restricted to in-frame clones and leaves out a portion. The sample shows 100,000 or so clones, roughly 79% of them seen only once. The TCR sequence derives from a woman aged 70-85 years with acute or convalescent COVID-19. V and J are TRBV6-1 and TRBJ2-7; 7 nucleotides line up with TRBD1. Sequenced sample: peripheral blood. CDR3 loop: CASSDRLGTDLF. In nucleotides, the CDR3 is TGTGCCAGCAGTGATCGGCTGGGGACAGATCTCTTC.